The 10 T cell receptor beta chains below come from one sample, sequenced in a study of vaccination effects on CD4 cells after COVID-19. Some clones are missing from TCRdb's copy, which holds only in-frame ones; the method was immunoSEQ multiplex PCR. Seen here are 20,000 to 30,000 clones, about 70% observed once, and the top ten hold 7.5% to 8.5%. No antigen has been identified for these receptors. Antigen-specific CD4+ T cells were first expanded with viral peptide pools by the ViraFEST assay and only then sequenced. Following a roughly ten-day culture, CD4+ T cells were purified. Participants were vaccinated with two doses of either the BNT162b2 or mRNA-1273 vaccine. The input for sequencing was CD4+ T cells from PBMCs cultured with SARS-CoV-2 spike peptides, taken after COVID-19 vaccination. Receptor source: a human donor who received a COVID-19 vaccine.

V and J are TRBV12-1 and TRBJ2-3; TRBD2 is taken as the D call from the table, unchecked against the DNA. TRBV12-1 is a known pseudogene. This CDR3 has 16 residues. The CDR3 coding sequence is TGTGCCAGCAGCCATTACCTAACTAGCCTCACAGATACGCAGTATTTT. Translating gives CASSHYLTSLTDTQYF.

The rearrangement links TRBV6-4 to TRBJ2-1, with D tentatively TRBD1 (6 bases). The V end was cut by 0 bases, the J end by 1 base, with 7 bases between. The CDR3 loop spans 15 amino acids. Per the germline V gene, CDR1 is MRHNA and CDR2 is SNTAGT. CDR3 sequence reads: CASSDSTGSYNEQFF. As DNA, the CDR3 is TGTGCCAGCAGTGACTCGACAGGATCCTACAATGAGCAGTTCTTC.

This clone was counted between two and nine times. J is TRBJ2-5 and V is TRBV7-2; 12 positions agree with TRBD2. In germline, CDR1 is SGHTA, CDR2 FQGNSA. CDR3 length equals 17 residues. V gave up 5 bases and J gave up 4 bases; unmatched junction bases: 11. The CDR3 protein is CASSPQTSGSFGETQYF. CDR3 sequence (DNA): TGTGCCAGCAGCCCCCAGACTAGCGGGAGTTTCGGAGAGACCCAGTACTTC.

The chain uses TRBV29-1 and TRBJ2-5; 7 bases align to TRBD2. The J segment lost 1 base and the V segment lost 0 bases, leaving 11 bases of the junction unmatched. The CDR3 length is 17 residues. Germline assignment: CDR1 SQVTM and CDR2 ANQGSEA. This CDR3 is CSVEEYEPGLRQETQYF. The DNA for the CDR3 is TGCAGCGTTGAAGAATACGAACCGGGACTACGCCAAGAGACCCAGTACTTC.

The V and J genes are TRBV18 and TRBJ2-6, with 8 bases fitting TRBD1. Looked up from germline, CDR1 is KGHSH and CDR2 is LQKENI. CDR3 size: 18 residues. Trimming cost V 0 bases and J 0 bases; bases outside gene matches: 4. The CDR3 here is CASSPPGQVNSGANVLTF. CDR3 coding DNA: TGTGCCAGCTCACCACCGGGACAGGTAAACTCTGGGGCCAACGTCCTGACTTTC. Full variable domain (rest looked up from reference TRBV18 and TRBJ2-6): NAGVMQNPRHLVRRRGQEARLRCSPMKGHSHVYWYRQLPEEGLKFMVYLQKENIIDESGMPKERFSAEFPKEGPSILRIQQVVRGDSAAYFCASSPPGQVNSGANVLTFGAGSRLTVL.

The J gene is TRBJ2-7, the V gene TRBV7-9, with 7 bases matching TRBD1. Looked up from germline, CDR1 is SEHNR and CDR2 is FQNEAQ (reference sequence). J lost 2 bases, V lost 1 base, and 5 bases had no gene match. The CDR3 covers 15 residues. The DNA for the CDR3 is TGTGCCAGCAGCTTAGGGTCGGGACAGACCTACGAGCAGTACTTC. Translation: CASSLGSGQTYEQYF. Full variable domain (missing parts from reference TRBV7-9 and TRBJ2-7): DTGVSQNPRHKITKRGQNVTFRCDPISEHNRLYWYRQTLGQGPEFLTYFQNEAQLEKSRLLSDRFSAERPKGSFSTLEIQRTEQGDSAMYLCASSLGSGQTYEQYFGPGTRLTVT.

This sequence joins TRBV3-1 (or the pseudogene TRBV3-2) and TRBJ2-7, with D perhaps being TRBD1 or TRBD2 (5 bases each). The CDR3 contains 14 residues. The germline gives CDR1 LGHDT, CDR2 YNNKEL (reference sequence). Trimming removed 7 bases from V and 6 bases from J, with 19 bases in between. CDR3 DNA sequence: TGTGCCAGCACCCAGCGAGGGGATCTAGGCGAGCAGTACTTC. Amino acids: CASTQRGDLGEQYF.

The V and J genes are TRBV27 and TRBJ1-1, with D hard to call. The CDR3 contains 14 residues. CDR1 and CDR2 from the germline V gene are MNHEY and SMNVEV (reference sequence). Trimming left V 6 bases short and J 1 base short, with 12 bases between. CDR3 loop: CASRPFTENTEAFF. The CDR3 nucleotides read TGTGCCAGCAGGCCCTTTACAGAGAACACTGAAGCTTTCTTT.

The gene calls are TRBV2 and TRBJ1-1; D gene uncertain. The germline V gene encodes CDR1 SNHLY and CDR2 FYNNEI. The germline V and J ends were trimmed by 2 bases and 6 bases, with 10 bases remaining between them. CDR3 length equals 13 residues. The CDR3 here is CASSERTGAEAFF. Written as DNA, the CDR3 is TGTGCCAGCAGTGAACGAACCGGGGCTGAAGCTTTCTTT.

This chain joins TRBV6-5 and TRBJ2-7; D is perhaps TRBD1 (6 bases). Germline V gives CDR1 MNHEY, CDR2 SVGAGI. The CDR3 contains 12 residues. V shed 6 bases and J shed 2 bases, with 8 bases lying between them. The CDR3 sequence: CASRTGPYEQYF. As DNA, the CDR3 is TGTGCCAGCAGGACAGGACCCTACGAGCAGTACTTC.